These 9 T cell receptor beta chains originate from one sample sequenced in a study of preoperative IRX-2 immunotherapy in early breast cancer. TCRdb keeps only in-frame clones here, not all; method: immunoSEQ multiplex PCR. Altogether around 25,000 clones are present, around 75% being singletons, with the ten largest covering less than 2.5%. Stated treatment: preoperative locoregional IRX-2 cytokine immunotherapy. This material consisted of lymph node tissue, taken before IRX-2 immunotherapy. All receptors come from a human donor with breast cancer.

This chain's CDR3 is CASTLTLQGTEAFF. CDR3 bases: TGCGCCAGCACCTTGACTCTCCAGGGCACTGAAGCTTTCTTT. The V call is TRBV10-2, the J call TRBJ1-1, with D tentatively TRBD1 (5 bases). The germline gives CDR1 WSHSY, CDR2 SAAADI. There are 14 residues in the CDR3. Trimming took 7 bases from V and 4 from J, leaving 16 bases between them.

V usage is TRBV11-3 and J usage is TRBJ2-3, with TRBD2 as a possible D gene (5 bases). The CDR3 sequence is 14 residues long. Germline V gene data show CDR1 as SGHNT and CDR2 as YENEEA. The V end was cut by 3 bases, the J end by 7 bases, with 14 bases between. CDR3 loop: CASSLVSSQNTQYF. Here the CDR3 DNA reads TGTGCCAGCAGCTTGGTCTCTAGCCAAAATACGCAGTATTTT.

This sequence joins TRBV29-1 and TRBJ2-7; the D is unclear. Germline CDR1 SQVTM, CDR2 ANQGSEA. This CDR3 spans 13 amino acids. Trimming left V 4 bases short and J 4 bases short, with 14 bases between. The chain's CDR3 is CSVGPGSSYEQYF. The CDR3 DNA follows: TGCAGCGTTGGCCCAGGAAGCTCGTACGAGCAGTACTTC.

The V gene is TRBV18, the J gene TRBJ2-1; 10 bases align to TRBD2. The junction had 4 bases not matched to a gene; V was cut back by 4 bases and J by 4 bases. This CDR3 comprises 15 residues. From germline, CDR1 is KGHSH and CDR2 LQKENI. The CDR3 nucleotides are TGTGCCAGCTCACAGGGACTAGCGCCTTACAATGAGCAGTTCTTC. This codes for CASSQGLAPYNEQFF.

V usage is TRBV5-1 and J usage is TRBJ2-2, with D perhaps matching TRBD1 (5 bases). The CDR3 extends over 15 amino acids. Trimming left V 1 base short and J 7 bases short, with 14 bases between. Germline V CDR1 and CDR2: SGHRS, YFSETQ. CDR3 amino acids: CASSLNAGYGGELFF. DNA for the CDR3: TGCGCCAGCAGCTTGAACGCAGGGTACGGCGGGGAGCTGTTTTTT.

V is TRBV7-6 and J is TRBJ1-2; unclear D gene. The CDR3 is 15 amino acids. The germline CDR1 and CDR2 sequences are SGHVS and FNYEAQ. Trimming stripped 1 base from V and 0 bases from J, with 9 bases between. The CDR3 DNA follows: TGTGCCAGCAGCTTAGGACCTTGGGCTAACTATGGCTACACCTTC. This codes for CASSLGPWANYGYTF.

The chain carries TRBV6-8 and TRBJ2-7; the D gene could be TRBD1 or TRBD2 (5 bases each). Germline CDR1 reads MNHGY; CDR2 reads SAAAGT. This CDR3 is 12 amino acids long. Trimming cost V 4 bases and J 2 bases, with 6 bases left between them. The CDR3 loop is CASSWGPYEQYF. As DNA, the CDR3 is TGTGCCAGCAGTTGGGGACCCTACGAGCAGTACTTC.

This sequence joins TRBV5-1 and TRBJ2-2, with unresolved D. V dropped 3 bases and J dropped 4 bases, with 13 bases sitting between them. The CDR3 covers 15 residues. Per germline, CDR1 SGHRS and CDR2 YFSETQ. As DNA, the CDR3 is TGCGCCAGCAGCTCTATGCAGGCCCCCACCGGGGAGCTGTTTTTT. It yields the protein CASSSMQAPTGELFF.

The chain is built from TRBV6-8 and TRBJ1-1; 8 bases match TRBD1. The CDR3 spans 15 residues. Per the germline V gene, CDR1 is MNHGY and CDR2 is SAAAGT. With 0 bases clipped from V and 4 bases from J, the junction kept 4 bases outside the gene matches. The CDR3 here is CASSYSTGVGTEAFF. The DNA for the CDR3 is TGTGCCAGCAGTTACTCGACAGGGGTAGGCACTGAAGCTTTCTTT.